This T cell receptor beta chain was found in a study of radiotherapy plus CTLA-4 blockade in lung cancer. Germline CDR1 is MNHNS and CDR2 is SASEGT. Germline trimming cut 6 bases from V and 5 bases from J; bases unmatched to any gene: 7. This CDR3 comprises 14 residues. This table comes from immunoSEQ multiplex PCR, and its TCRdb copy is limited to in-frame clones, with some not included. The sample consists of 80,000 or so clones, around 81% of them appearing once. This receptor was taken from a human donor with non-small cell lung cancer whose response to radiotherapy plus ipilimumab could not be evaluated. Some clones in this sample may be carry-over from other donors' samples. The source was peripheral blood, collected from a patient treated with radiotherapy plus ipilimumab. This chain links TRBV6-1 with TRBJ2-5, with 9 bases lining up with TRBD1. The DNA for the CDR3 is TGTGCCAGCAGCCACGGGACAGGGCTGGAGACCCAGTACTTC. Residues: CASSHGTGLETQYF.